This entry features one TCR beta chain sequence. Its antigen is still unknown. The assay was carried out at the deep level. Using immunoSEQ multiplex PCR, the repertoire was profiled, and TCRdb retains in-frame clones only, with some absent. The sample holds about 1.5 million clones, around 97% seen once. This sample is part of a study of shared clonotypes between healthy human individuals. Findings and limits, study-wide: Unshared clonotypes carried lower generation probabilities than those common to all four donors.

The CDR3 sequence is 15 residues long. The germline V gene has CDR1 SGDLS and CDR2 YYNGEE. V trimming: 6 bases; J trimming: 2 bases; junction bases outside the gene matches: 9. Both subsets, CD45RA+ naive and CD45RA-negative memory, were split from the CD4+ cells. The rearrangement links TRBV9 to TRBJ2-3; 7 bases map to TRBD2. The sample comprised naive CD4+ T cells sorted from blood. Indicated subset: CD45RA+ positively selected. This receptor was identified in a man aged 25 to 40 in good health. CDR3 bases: TGTGCCAGCACCCCGCGGGAGTTAAACACAGATACGCAGTATTTT. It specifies CASTPRELNTDTQYF.